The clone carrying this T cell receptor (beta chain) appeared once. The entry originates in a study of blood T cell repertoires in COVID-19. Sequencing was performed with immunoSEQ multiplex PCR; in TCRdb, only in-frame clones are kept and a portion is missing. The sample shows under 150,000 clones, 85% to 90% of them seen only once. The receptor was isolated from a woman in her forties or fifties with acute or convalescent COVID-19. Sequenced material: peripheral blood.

CDR3 in DNA: TGCAGCGTTGTCACTGTGGACTATGGCTACACCTTC. It specifies CSVVTVDYGYTF. This chain links TRBV29-1 with TRBJ1-2; D unresolved. CDR3 length equals 12 residues. Looked up from germline, CDR1 is SQVTM and CDR2 is ANQGSEA. Trimming pared 4 bases from V and 3 bases from J, leaving 9 bases between. The entire variable domain, with the rest obtained from reference TRBV29-1 and TRBJ1-2, is as follows: SAVISQKPSRDICQRGTSLTIQCQVDSQVTMMFWYRQQPGQSLTLIATANQGSEATYESGFVIDKFPISRPNLTFSTLTVSNMSPEDSSIYLCSVVTVDYGYTFGSGTRLTVV.